This T cell receptor beta chain was sequenced for a study of blood T cell repertoires in COVID-19. At the level of the study: From T cells, B-cell-depleted T cells, or PBMCs came the material, which was cDNA or gDNA.

Original processing notes: Counts of nucleated cells, estimated from reference gene primer amplification, were obtained. Clones were sequenced by immunoSEQ multiplex PCR, and TCRdb holds only the in-frame ones, with some missing. The DNA gave D and trimming, while V, J and clone size come from that table. Found here are 190,000 or so clones, 70% to 90% of them singletons; the top ten hold about 9%. This TCR derives from a man aged 35-49 years who had recovered from COVID-19. Material: PBMCs or T cells enriched from blood (not recorded which).

The DNA of the CDR3 is TGTGCCAGCAGTGAATGGGGATCGGGACAGGGGTCCTACAATGAGCAGTTCTTC. It is translated as CASSEWGSGQGSYNEQFF. The chain combines TRBV25-1 with TRBJ2-1, with 10 bases identical to TRBD1. Germline-derived CDR1 and CDR2 are MGHDK and SYGVNS. The junction had 7 bases not matched to a gene; V was cut back by 1 base and J by 1 base. The CDR3 runs 18 residues.